These 16 T cell receptor beta chains share one sample of origin, sequenced in a study of T cells after yellow fever vaccination. Via MiXCR, TCRdb re-called the 5' RACE reads, giving one row per CDR3 protein. The sample has roughly 400,000 distinct CDR3 sequences, roughly a sixth seen once. The sample consisted of PBMCs, taken before the yellow fever booster vaccination. These receptors all come from a man aged 18 to 29 who received the YFV17D yellow fever vaccine.

A few counts support this clonotype. This chain joins TRBV7-9 and TRBJ2-1; the match to TRBD1 covers 7 bases. The germline V gene encodes CDR1 SEHNR and CDR2 FQNEAQ (reference sequence). The CDR3 contains 14 residues. V lost 5 bases and J lost 5; bases outside the gene matches: 6. The CDR3 reads CASSDSGTDNEQFF. The CDR3 nucleotides read TGTGCCAGCAGCGACTCCGGGACAGACAATGAGCAGTTCTTC.

The rearrangement uses TRBV20-1 and TRBJ2-7; 8 bases align to TRBD1. The germline gives CDR1 DFQATT, CDR2 SNEGSKA (reference sequence). Trimming cost V 6 bases and J 2 bases; bases outside gene matches: 12. The CDR3 is made up of 15 amino acids. CDR3 in amino acids: CSAVRTTGDPYEQYF. In nucleotides, the CDR3 is TGCAGTGCCGTGAGGACGACAGGGGACCCCTACGAGCAGTACTTC.

This clonotype was seen a single time. The gene calls are TRBV6-2 or TRBV6-3 and TRBJ2-7, with D hard to call. Germline V gene data show CDR1 as MNHEY and CDR2 as SVGEGT. The CDR3 loop spans 12 amino acids. The V end was cut by 5 bases, the J end by 5 bases, with 10 bases between. As DNA, the CDR3 is TGTGCCAGCAGTCCGAGTGCGAACGAGCAGTACGTC. This gives the protein CASSPSANEQYV.

The gene calls are TRBV4-1 and TRBJ1-1; the D is unclear. The germline CDR1 and CDR2 sequences are MGHRA and YSYEKL. V was shortened by 6 bases and J by 3 bases, with 11 bases between the two germline ends. This CDR3 has 13 residues. CDR3 nucleotide sequence: TGCGCCAGCAGGCCAGCCTGGGACACTGAAGCTTTCTTT. Protein product: CASRPAWDTEAFF.

The chain's CDR3 is CASSPGTYGQSEKLFF. The CDR3 DNA is TGCGCCAGCAGCCCTGGGACTTATGGACAGAGCGAAAAACTGTTTTTT. The chain uses TRBV5-1 and TRBJ1-4; D perhaps matches TRBD1 (6 bases). The CDR3 covers 16 residues. Trimming took off 4 bases at V and 8 bases at J, with 21 bases between the two ends. Per germline, CDR1 SGHRS and CDR2 YFSETQ.

This clonotype occurred a few times. This chain links TRBV5-1 with TRBJ2-7; TRBD1 agrees at 10 bases. Germline V lookup: CDR1 SGHRS, CDR2 YFSETQ. The CDR3 runs 15 residues. J was trimmed by 3 bases and V by 0 bases; bases with no gene match: 3. CDR3 region: CASSLGGQGFYEQYV. The CDR3 coding sequence is TGCGCCAGCAGCTTGGGGGGACAGGGGTTCTACGAGCAGTACGTC.

This clonotype was counted many times. CDR3 in amino acids: CASSFRGGHQETQYF. CDR3 nucleotide sequence: TGTGCCAGCAGCTTTCGCGGGGGCCACCAAGAGACCCAGTACTTC. This rearrangement joins TRBV7-2 to TRBJ2-5, with TRBD2 as a possible D gene (7 bases). The CDR3 has 15 amino acids. From germline, CDR1 is SGHTA and CDR2 FQGNSA. V lost 3 bases and J lost 0, with 11 bases in between.

This clonotype was counted between two and nine times. The chain has TRBV27 and TRBJ1-2; the match to TRBD1 covers 8 bases. CDR3 length equals 13 residues. Germline trimming cut 4 bases from V and 4 bases from J; bases unmatched to any gene: 2. CDR1 MNHEY and CDR2 SMNVEV come from the germline V gene (reference sequence). The CDR3 bases are TGTGCCAGCAGTTACAGGGGGTCCTATGGCTACACCTTC. Translating gives CASSYRGSYGYTF.

This chain joins TRBV29-1 and TRBJ2-1; possible D gene TRBD1, 5 bases. This CDR3 has 17 amino acids. CDR1 is SQVTM, CDR2 ANQGSEA, per germline. V lost 1 base and J 8 bases, leaving 24 bases between the germline ends. For the CDR3, the DNA is TGCAGCGTTGAAGGACAGCCGGCCCGTTCGCATGTGGATGAGCAGTTCTTC. Its protein product is CSVEGQPARSHVDEQFF.

The chain uses TRBV18 and TRBJ2-7; D is unresolved. Germline V lookup: CDR1 KGHSH, CDR2 LQKENI. The CDR3 contains 15 residues. Trimming took 2 bases from V and 1 from J, leaving 12 bases between them. CDR3 coding DNA: TGTGCCAGCTCACCAGTTTATTCGGATTCCTACGAGCAGTACTTC. Its protein product is CASSPVYSDSYEQYF.

The chain uses TRBV18 and TRBJ1-1, with D perhaps TRBD1 (5 bases). CDR3 length: 13 residues. V lost 5 bases, J lost 2 bases, and 9 bases lay in between. Germline-derived CDR1 and CDR2 are KGHSH and LQKENI. CDR3 sequence reads: CASSEDSNTEAFF. CDR3 nucleotides: TGTGCCAGCTCAGAAGACAGCAACACTGAAGCTTTCTTT.

The rearrangement uses TRBV27 and TRBJ2-3; D ambiguous. The CDR3 extends over 10 amino acids. The germline gives CDR1 MNHEY, CDR2 SMNVEV (reference sequence). Between the trimmed V and J ends, which lost 4 bases and 9 bases, there was a span of 5 bases. In DNA form, the CDR3 reads TGTGCCAGCAGTTCCGGGACGCAGTATTTT. This sequence encodes CASSSGTQYF.

This clonotype showed up many times. V usage is TRBV6-5 and J usage is TRBJ2-7, with D tentatively TRBD2 (6 bases). V was clipped by 8 bases and J by 4 bases, with 9 bases between them. Germline lookup yields CDR1 MNHEY and CDR2 SVGAGI. This CDR3 has 11 amino acids. The CDR3 here is CASGGTYEQYV. In DNA form, the CDR3 reads TGTGCCAGCGGGGGGACTTACGAGCAGTACGTC.

V usage is TRBV7-2 and J usage is TRBJ2-3; unclear D gene. Germline CDR1 reads SGHTA; CDR2 reads FQGNSA. Deletions cut 5 bases from V and 2 bases from J, with 5 bases between. The CDR3 loop spans 12 amino acids. The CDR3 here is CASSTYTDTQYF. Written as DNA, the CDR3 is TGTGCCAGCAGCACTTACACAGATACGCAGTATTTT.

V is TRBV20-1 and J is TRBJ2-3, with D unresolved. Germline V lookup: CDR1 DFQATT, CDR2 SNEGSKA (reference sequence). V lost 4 bases and J lost 5, with 13 bases in between. The CDR3 sequence is 13 residues long. The CDR3 bases are TGCAGTGCTATAGATGATCCTGGAGATACGCAGTATTTT. This gives the protein CSAIDDPGDTQYF.

This clonotype was recorded at least ten times. The gene calls are TRBV5-5 and TRBJ2-7, with a weak D call TRBD2 (5 bases). The germline CDR1 and CDR2 sequences are SGHKS and YYEKEE (reference sequence). The CDR3 spans 13 residues. Trimming cost V 1 base and J 2 bases, with 7 bases left between them. Here the CDR3 DNA reads TGTGCCAGCAGCTTGTCCGGGACCTACGAGCAGTACGTC. Encoded protein: CASSLSGTYEQYV.